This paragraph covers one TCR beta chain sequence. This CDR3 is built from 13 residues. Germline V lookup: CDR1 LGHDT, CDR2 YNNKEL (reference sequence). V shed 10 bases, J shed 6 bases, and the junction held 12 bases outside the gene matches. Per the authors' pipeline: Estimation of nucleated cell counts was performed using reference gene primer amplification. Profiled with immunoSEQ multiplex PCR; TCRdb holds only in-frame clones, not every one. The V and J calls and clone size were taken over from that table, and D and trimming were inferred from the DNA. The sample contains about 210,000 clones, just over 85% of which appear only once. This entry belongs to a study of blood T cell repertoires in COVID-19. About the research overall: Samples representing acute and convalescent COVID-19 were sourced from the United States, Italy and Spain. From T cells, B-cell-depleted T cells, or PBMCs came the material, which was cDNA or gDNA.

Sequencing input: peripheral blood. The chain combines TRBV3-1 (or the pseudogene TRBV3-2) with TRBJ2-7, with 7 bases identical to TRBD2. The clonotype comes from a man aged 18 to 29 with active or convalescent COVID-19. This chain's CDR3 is CATTSAGASEQYF. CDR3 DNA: TGTGCCACTACTAGCGCTGGAGCTAGCGAGCAGTACTTC.